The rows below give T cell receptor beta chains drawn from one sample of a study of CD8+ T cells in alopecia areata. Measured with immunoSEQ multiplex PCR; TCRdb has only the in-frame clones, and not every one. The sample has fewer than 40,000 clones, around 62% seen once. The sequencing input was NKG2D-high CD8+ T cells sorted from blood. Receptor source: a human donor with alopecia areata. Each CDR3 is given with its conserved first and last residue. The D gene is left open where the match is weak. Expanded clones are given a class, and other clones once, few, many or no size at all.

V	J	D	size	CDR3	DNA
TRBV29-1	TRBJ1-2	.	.	CSVEREQSYGYTF	TGCAGCGTTGAGAGGGAACAGTCCTATGGCTACACCTTC
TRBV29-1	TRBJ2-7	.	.	CSFLRDNSYEQYF	TGCAGCTTCCTCCGGGACAACTCCTACGAGCAGTACTTC
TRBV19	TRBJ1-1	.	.	CASSTHSASEAFF	TGTGCCAGTAGTACCCACTCAGCGTCTGAAGCTTTCTTT
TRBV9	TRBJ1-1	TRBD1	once	CASSDRQGWDTEAFF	TGTGCCAGCAGCGACCGACAGGGCTGGGACACTGAAGCTTTCTTT
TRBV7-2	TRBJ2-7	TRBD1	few	CASSPIPGQGENYEQYF	TGTGCCAGCAGCCCAATCCCCGGACAGGGGGAGAATTACGAGCAGTACTTC
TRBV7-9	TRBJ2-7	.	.	CASSLASSYEQYF	TGTGCCAGCAGCTTAGCTAGCTCCTACGAGCAGTACTTC
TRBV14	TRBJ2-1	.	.	CASSQAGLGDYNEQFF	TGTGCCAGCAGCCAAGCAGGACTGGGCGATTACAATGAGCAGTTCTTC
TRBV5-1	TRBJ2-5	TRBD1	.	CASSLAGRGETQYF	TGCGCCAGCAGCTTGGCCGGCAGGGGGGAGACCCAGTACTTC
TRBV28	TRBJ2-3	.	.	CASSAGSTPSTDTQYF	TGTGCCAGCAGCGCCGGTAGTACCCCGAGCACAGATACGCAGTATTTT
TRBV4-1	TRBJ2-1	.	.	CASLDLGGGYEQFF	TGCGCCAGCCTCGATTTAGGGGGGGGGTATGAGCAGTTCTTC
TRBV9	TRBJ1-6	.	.	CASSVEDGDNSPLHF	TGTGCCAGCAGCGTAGAAGACGGAGACAATTCACCCCTCCACTTT
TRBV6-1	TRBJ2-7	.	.	CATETGGSSYEQYF	TGTGCCACCGAAACTGGGGGGAGCTCCTACGAGCAGTACTTC
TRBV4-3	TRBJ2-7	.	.	CASSQVREYEQYF	TGCGCCAGCAGCCAAGTCCGGGAATACGAGCAGTACTTC
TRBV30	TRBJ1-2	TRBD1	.	CAWWTGVSLAF	TGTGCCTGGTGGACAGGAGTTAGCTTGGCCTTC
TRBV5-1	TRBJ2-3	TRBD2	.	CASKLLAGLSDTQYF	TGCGCCAGTAAGCTACTAGCGGGGTTATCGGATACGCAGTATTTT
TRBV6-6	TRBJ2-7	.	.	CASSWDADYEQYF	TGTGCCAGCAGTTGGGACGCCGACTACGAGCAGTACTTC